The next 4 T cell receptor beta chains were all read from a single sample in a study of control samples from healthy donors and cancer patients (dated by TCRdb to between 2020 and 2021). Library creation used the immunoSEQ multiplex PCR assay. TCRdb stores this immuneACCESS table with in-frame sequences only. Part of the clones is absent; in the studies checked, under half of the shortfall reflects unresolved V genes, and no reason is known for the rest. This sample lists some 100,000 clones; 70% to 90% were detected once. The biggest ten clones account for roughly 1.3% of the sample. Sequenced sample: blood. The receptors here all came from a woman in her forties or fifties in good health.

The gene calls are TRBV7-3 and TRBJ1-1, with D maybe TRBD1 (5 bases). The V and J ends lost 5 bases and 2 bases respectively, with 9 bases between them. CDR3 length equals 13 residues. Germline lookup yields CDR1 SGHTA and CDR2 FQGTGA. This CDR3 is CASSKQVNTEAFF. CDR3 in DNA: TGTGCCAGCAGCAAACAGGTAAACACTGAAGCTTTCTTT.

The chain uses TRBV18 and TRBJ2-3; TRBD2 matches 9 bases. J gave up 2 bases and V 3 bases, and 3 bases lay outside the gene matches. Germline CDR1 reads KGHSH; CDR2 reads LQKENI. The CDR3 is 15 residues long. The CDR3 protein is CASSPKREVTDTQYF. CDR3 coding DNA: TGTGCCAGCTCACCTAAGCGGGAGGTCACAGATACGCAGTATTTT.

This clone has just a few counts. The rearrangement uses TRBV7-9 and TRBJ2-7, with 7 bases lining up with TRBD1. The germline V gene has CDR1 SEHNR and CDR2 FQNEAQ (reference sequence). The CDR3 is 14 residues long. With V trimmed by 5 bases and J by 3 bases, 7 bases remained unmatched. The CDR3 protein is CASSPGQTNYEQYF. Written as DNA, the CDR3 is TGTGCCAGCAGCCCGGGACAGACAAACTACGAGCAGTACTTC.

V gene TRBV15 combines with J gene TRBJ1-3; TRBD1 might be the D (5 bases). The V and J ends lost 6 bases and 4 bases respectively, with 10 bases between them. CDR3 size: 13 residues. Per the germline V gene, CDR1 is LNHNV and CDR2 is YYDKDF (reference sequence). The CDR3 region has the DNA TGTGCCACCAGTCCAGGGTTGGGAAACACCATATATTTT. Translation gives CATSPGLGNTIYF.